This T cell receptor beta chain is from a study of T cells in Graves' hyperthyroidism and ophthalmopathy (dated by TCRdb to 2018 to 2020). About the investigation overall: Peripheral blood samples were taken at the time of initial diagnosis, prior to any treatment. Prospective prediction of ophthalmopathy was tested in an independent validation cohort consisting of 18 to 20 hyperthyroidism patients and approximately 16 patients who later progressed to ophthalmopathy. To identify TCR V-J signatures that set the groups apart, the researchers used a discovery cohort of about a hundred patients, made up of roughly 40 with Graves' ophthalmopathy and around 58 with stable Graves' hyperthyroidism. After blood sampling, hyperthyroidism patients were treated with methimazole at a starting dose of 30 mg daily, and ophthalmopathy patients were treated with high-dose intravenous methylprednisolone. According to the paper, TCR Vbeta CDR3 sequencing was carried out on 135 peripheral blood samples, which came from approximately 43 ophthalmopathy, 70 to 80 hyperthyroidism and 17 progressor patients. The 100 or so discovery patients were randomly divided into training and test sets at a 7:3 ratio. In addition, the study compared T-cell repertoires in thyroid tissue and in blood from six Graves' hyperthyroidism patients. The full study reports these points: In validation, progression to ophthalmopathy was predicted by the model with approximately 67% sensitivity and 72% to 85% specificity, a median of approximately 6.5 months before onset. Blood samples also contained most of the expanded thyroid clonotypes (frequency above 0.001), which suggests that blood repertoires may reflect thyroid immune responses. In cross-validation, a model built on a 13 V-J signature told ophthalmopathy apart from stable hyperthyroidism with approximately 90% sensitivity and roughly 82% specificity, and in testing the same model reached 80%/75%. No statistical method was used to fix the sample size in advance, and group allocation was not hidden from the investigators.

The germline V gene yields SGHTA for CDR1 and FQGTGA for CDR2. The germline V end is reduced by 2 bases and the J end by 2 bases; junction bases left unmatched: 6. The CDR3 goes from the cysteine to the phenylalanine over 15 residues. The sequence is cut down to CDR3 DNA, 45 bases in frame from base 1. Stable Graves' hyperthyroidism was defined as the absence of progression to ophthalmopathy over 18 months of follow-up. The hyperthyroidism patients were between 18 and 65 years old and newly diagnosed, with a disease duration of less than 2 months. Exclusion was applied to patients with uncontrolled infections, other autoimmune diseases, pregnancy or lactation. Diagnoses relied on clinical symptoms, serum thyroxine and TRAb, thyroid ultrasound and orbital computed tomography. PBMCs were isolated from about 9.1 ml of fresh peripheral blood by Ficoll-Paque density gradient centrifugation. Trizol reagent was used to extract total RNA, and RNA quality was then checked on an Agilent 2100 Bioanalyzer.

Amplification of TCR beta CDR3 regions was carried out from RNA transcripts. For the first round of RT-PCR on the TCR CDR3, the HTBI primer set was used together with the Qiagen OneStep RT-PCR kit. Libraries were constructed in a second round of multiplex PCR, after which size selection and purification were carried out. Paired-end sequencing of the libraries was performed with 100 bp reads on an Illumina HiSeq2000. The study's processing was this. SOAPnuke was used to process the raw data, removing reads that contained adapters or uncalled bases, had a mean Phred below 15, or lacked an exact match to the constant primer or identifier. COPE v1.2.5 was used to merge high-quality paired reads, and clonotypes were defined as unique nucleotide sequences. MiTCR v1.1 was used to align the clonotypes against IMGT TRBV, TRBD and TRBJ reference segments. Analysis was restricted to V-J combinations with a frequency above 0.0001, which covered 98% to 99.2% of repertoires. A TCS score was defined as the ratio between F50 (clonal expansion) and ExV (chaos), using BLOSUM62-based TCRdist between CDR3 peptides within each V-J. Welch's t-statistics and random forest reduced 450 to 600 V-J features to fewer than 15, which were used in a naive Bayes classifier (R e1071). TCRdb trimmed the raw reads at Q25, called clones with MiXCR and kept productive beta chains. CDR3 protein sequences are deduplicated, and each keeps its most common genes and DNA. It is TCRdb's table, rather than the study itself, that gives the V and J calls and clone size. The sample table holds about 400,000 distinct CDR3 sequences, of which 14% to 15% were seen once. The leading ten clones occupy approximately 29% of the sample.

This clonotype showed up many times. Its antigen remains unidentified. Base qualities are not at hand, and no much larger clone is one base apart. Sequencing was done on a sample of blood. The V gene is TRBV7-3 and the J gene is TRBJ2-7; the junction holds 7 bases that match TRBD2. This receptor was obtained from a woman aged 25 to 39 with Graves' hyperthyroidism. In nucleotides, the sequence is TGTGCCAGCAGCTTAGGGACGGGAGGTCCCTACGAGCAGTACTTC. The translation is CASSLGTGGPYEQYF.